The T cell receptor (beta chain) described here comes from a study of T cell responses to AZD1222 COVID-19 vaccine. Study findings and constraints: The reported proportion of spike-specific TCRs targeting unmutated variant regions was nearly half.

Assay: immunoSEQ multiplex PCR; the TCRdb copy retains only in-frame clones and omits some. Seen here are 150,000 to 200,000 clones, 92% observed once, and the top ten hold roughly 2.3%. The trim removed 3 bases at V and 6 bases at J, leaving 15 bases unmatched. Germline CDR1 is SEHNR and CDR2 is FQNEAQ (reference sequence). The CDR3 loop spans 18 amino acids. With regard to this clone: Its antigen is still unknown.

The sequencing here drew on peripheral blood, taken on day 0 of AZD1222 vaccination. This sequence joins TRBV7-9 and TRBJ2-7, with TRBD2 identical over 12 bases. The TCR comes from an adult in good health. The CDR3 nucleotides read TGTGCCAGCAGCTTCCCACCCCGACTAGCGGGAGATCGGTCCGAGCAGTACTTC. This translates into CASSFPPRLAGDRSEQYF.